One sample yielded the 8 T cell receptor beta chains listed below, sequenced in a study of blood T cells in healthy people across ages. A second about 6 to 11 cycle PCR used barcoded and J-beta primers. TCRdb used MiXCR to reprocess the 5' RACE reads, holding one entry per CDR3 protein. In the table there are more than 700,000 distinct CDR3 sequences, approximately 53% of which are singletons. Source material: blood. Receptors originate from a man older than 75 in good health.

The table lists this clonotype with a count of one. The chain links TRBV3-1 to TRBJ2-4; D call uncertain. The J call is uncertain, as TRBJ2-7 better fits the DNA end. This CDR3 has 14 amino acids. Germline CDR1 reads LGHDT; CDR2 reads YNNKEL (reference sequence). As DNA, the CDR3 is TGTGCCAGCAGCCCCGCTGAGAGAGTCGGCGAGCAGTACTTC. It encodes CASSPAERVGEQYF.

This chain links TRBV20-1 with TRBJ2-3; D possibly corresponds to TRBD2 (6 bases). V shed 6 bases and J shed 14 bases, with 24 bases lying between them. The CDR3 has 13 residues. The germline gives CDR1 DFQATT, CDR2 SNEGSKA (reference sequence). CDR3 region: CSARRGSGRYAYF. DNA of the CDR3: TGCAGTGCCAGACGGGGGAGTGGTAGATACGCGTATTTT.

The CDR3 bases are TGCAGCCTAGACAGGGGCGGTGAGCAGTTCTTC. It encodes CSLDRGGEQFF. The J gene is TRBJ2-1, the V gene TRBV29-1; 8 bases map to TRBD1. There are 11 residues in the CDR3. The V gene end was trimmed by 8 bases and the J gene end by 9 bases; junction bases not matched to a gene: 6. CDR1 is SQVTM, CDR2 ANQGSEA, per germline.

This clonotype was seen at least ten times. The chain recombines TRBV4-2 with TRBJ2-3, with no clear D. The germline gives CDR1 LGHNA, CDR2 YNFKEQ. The CDR3 is made up of 14 amino acids. Trimming shortened V by 0 bases and J by 14 bases, and 18 bases separated the two germline ends. The CDR3 loop is CASSQDDTERYAYF. DNA for the CDR3: TGTGCCAGCAGCCAAGATGATACCGAAAGATACGCGTATTTT.

A few counts support this clonotype. The chain employs TRBV7-2 and TRBJ2-7; the match to TRBD1 covers 7 bases. The J call may be mistaken, given a closer DNA end match to TRBJ2-5. Germline loops: CDR1 SGHTA, CDR2 FQGNSA. This CDR3 contains 16 residues. CDR3 DNA: TGTGCCAGCAGCTCACCGGGACAGACTACTCGGGAGACCCAGTACTTC. This codes for CASSSPGQTTRETQYF.

The gene calls are TRBV4-2 and TRBJ2-2; 8 bases fit TRBD1. This CDR3 has 16 residues. V was clipped by 4 bases and J by 2 bases; unmatched bases: 6. Germline V lookup: CDR1 LGHNA, CDR2 YNFKEQ. The CDR3 sequence: CASSRRGQDNTGELFF. CDR3 DNA sequence: TGTGCCAGCAGCCGCCGGGGACAGGATAACACCGGGGAGCTGTTTTTT.

The V gene is TRBV14, the J gene TRBJ1-2; D unresolved. Germline V CDR1 and CDR2: SGHDN, FVKESK. Trimming removed 1 base from V and 6 bases from J, with 15 bases in between. This CDR3 has 15 residues. The DNA for the CDR3 is TGTGCCAGCAGCCAAGGGCCCGGAGCGGCGGATGGCTACACCTTC. It specifies CASSQGPGAADGYTF.

The rearrangement links TRBV24-1 to TRBJ2-5, with TRBD1 matching over 10 bases. The CDR3 has 18 residues. Germline lookup yields CDR1 KGHDR and CDR2 SFDVKD. J was trimmed by 4 bases and V by 4 bases; bases with no gene match: 14. This CDR3 reads CATSDSGPGQGNSETQYF. DNA of the CDR3: TGTGCCACCAGTGACTCAGGTCCGGGACAGGGGAATTCAGAGACCCAGTACTTC.